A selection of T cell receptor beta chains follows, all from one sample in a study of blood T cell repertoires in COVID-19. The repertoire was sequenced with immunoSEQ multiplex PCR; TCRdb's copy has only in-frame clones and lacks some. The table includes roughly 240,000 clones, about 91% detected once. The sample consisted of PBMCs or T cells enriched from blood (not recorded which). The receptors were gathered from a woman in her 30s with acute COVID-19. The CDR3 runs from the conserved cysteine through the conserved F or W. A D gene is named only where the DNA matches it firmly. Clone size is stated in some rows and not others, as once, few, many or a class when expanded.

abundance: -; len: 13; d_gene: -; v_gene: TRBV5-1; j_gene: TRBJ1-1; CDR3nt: TGCGCCAGCAGATCCGGACAGAACACTGAAGCTTTCTTT; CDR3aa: CASRSGQNTEAFF
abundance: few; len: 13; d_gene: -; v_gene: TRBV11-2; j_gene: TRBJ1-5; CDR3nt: TGTGCCAGCAGCTTGGGCCGGAATCAGCCCCAGCATTTT; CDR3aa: CASSLGRNQPQHF
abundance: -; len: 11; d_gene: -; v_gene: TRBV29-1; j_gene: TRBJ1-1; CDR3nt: TGCAGCGTTGTTTGGCAGGGCCAAGCTTTCTTT; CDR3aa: CSVVWQGQAFF
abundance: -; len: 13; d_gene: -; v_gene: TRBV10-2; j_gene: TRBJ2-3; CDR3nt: TGCGCCAGCGTCTTGGGGGCCACAGATACGCAGTATTTT; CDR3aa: CASVLGATDTQYF
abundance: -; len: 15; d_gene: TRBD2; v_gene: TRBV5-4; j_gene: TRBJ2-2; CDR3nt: TGTGCCAGCAGTCAAGCGGGGCTGAACACCGGGGAGCTGTTTTTT; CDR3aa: CASSQAGLNTGELFF
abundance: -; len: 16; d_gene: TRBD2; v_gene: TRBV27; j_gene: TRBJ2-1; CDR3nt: TGTGCCAGCACTTCCCTTAGCGGGGGGTCCTACAATGAGCAGTTCTTC; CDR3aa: CASTSLSGGSYNEQFF
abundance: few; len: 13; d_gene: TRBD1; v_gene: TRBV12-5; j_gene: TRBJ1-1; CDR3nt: TGTGCTAGTGATTACAGGGGCAACACTGAAGCTTTCTTT; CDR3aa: CASDYRGNTEAFF
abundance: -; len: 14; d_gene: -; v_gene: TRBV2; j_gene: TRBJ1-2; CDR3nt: TGTGCCAGCAGTGAAGTCGGGTTGGGCTATGGCTACACCTTC; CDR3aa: CASSEVGLGYGYTF
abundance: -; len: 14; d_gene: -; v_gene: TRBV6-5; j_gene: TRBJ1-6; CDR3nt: TGTGCCAGCGGGGGCAGCTCCTATAATTCACCCCTCCACTTT; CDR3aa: CASGGSSYNSPLHF
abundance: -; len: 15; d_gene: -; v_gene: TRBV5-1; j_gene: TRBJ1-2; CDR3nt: TGCGCCAGCAGCTTGGCCGGGTTATCAGGGGATGGCTACACCTTC; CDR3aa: CASSLAGLSGDGYTF
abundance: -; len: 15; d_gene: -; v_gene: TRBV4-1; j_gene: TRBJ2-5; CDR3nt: TGCGCCAGCAGCCACCGACTACTTTTAGGAGAGACCCAGTACTTC; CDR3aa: CASSHRLLLGETQYF
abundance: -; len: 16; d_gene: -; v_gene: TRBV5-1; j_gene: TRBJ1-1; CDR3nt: TGCGCCAGCAGCTTGAACGCAGGGGTAGGAGACACTGAAGCTTTCTTT; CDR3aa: CASSLNAGVGDTEAFF
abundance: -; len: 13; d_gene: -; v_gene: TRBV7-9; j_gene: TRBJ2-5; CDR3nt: TGTGCCAGCAGCACCCGACTAGATGAGACCCAGTACTTC; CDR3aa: CASSTRLDETQYF
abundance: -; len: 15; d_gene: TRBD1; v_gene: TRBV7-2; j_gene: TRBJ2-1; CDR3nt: TGTGCCAGCAGCTTTACCGGGACAGGTTGGGGTGAGCAGTTCTTC; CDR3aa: CASSFTGTGWGEQFF
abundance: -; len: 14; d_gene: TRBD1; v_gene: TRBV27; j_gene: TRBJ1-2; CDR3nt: TGTGCCAGCAGCCCCGGGACAGGGGTGACTGGCTACACCTTC; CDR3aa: CASSPGTGVTGYTF
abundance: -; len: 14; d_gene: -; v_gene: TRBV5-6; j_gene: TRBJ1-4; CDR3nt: TGTGCCAGCAGCTTTCAGGACATTCATGAAAAACTGTTTTTT; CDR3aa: CASSFQDIHEKLFF
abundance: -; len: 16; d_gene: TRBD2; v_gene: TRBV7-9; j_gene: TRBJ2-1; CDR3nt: TGTGCCAGCAGCCCTAGCGGGGGGGCTTTTTACAATGAGCAGTTCTTC; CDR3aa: CASSPSGGAFYNEQFF
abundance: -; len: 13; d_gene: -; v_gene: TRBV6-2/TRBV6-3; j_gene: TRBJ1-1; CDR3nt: TGTGCCAGCAGCCCACCCTTCGGGGGTCGAGCTTTCTTT; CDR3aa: CASSPPFGGRAFF
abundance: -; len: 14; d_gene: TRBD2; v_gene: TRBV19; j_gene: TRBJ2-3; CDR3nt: TGTGCCAGTAAACGCGGGGGGAGCACAGATACGCAGTATTTT; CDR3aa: CASKRGGSTDTQYF
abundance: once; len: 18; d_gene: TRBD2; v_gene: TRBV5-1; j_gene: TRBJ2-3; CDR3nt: TGCGCCAGCAGCTGGGGACTAGCGGGGGGGATAGGGACAGATACGCAGTATTTT; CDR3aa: CASSWGLAGGIGTDTQYF
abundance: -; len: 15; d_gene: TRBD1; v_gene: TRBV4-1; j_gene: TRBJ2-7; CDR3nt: TGCGCCAGCAGCCAAGTGACAGGGGGGGGCTACGAGCAGTACTTC; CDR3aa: CASSQVTGGGYEQYF
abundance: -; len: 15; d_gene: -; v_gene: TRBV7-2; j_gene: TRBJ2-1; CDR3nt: TGTGCCAGCAGGCCCGGGGGGCTGGAGACCAATGAGCAGTTCTTC; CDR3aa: CASRPGGLETNEQFF
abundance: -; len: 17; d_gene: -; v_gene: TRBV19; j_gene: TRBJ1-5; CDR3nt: TGTGCCAGCCAACAGGGCAGGTGGGGGAATAGCAATCAGCCCCAGCATTTT; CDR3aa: CASQQGRWGNSNQPQHF
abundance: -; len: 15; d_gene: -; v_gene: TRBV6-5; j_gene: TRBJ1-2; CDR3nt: TGTGCCAGCACCCTACGAGCTACAGGGAACTATGGCTACACCTTC; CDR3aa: CASTLRATGNYGYTF
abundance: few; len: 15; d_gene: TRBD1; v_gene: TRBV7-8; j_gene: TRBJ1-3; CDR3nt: TGTGCCAGCAACAAGGAAGGACAGGATGGAAACACCATATATTTT; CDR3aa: CASNKEGQDGNTIYF
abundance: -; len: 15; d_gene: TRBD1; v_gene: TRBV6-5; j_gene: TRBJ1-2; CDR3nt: TGTGCCAGCAGCAAAGGACAGGGGGGGACTTATGGCTACACCTTC; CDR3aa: CASSKGQGGTYGYTF
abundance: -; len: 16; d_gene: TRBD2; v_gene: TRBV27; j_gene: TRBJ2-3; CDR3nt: TGTGCCAGCAGTTTGTGGACGGGGGGATCGACAGATACGCAGTATTTT; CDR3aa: CASSLWTGGSTDTQYF
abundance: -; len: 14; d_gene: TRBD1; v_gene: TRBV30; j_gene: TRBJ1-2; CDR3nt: TGTGCCTGCGGGCGGGACAGTAATAACTATGGCTACACCTTC; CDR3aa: CACGRDSNNYGYTF
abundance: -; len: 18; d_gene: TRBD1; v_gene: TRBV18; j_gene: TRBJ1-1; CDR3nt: TGTGCCAGCTCACCAGCCGGCCAAGGGGGCGGGATGAACACTGAAGCTTTCTTT; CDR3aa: CASSPAGQGGGMNTEAFF
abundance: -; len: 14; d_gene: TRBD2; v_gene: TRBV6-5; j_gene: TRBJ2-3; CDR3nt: TGTGCCAGCAGTTTCCGACTAGCCCAAGATACGCAGTATTTT; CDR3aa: CASSFRLAQDTQYF
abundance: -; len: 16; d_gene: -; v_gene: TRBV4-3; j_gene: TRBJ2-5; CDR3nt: TGCGCCAGCAGCCAAGATAAACTAGGCATACAAGAGACCCAGTACTTC; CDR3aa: CASSQDKLGIQETQYF
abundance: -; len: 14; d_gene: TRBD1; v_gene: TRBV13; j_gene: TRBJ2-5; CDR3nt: TGTGCCAGCAGCTTAAGGGACAGCCAAGAGACCCAGTACTTC; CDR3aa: CASSLRDSQETQYF
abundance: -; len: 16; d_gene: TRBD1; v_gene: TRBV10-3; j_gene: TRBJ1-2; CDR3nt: TGTGCCATCAGTGCTCTCACCGGGACAGTGAACTATGGCTACACCTTC; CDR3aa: CAISALTGTVNYGYTF
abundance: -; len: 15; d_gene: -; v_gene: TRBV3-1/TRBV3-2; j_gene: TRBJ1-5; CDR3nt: TGTGCCAGCAGCCAAGAGGGCCGGTTGAATCAGCCCCAGCATTTT; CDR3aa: CASSQEGRLNQPQHF
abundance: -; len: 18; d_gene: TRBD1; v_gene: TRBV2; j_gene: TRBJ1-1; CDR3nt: TGTGCCATCTTGGACAGGGCGGGGGGGACCCTAGGAAACACTGAAGCTTTCTTT; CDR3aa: CAILDRAGGTLGNTEAFF
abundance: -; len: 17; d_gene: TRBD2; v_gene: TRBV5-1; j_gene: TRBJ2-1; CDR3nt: TGCGCCAGCAGCTTGCGGGCGGGGGGGCATAAAGTGGATGAGCAGTTCTTC; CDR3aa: CASSLRAGGHKVDEQFF
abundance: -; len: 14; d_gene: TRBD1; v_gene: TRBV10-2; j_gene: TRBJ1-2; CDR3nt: TGCGCCAGCAGTCCCGGGACAGGTATCTATGGCTACACCTTC; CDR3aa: CASSPGTGIYGYTF
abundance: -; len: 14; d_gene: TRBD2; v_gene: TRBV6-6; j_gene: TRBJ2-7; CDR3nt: TGTGCCAGCAGCTCGACTAGCGGAACCTACGAGCAGTACTTC; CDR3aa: CASSSTSGTYEQYF
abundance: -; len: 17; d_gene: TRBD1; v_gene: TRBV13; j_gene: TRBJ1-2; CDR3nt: TGTGCCAGCAGCCCCACCGGGCGCTGGACAGGGGGCTATGGCTACACCTTC; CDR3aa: CASSPTGRWTGGYGYTF
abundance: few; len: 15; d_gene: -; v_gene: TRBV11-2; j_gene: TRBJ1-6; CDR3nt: TGTGCCAGCAGCTTAGACGGAGTTTATAATTCACCCCTCCACTTT; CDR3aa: CASSLDGVYNSPLHF
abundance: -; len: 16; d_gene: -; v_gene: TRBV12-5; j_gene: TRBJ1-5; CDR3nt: TGTGCTAGTGGTTTGGTAGCGGGGACGTACAATCAGCCCCAGCATTTT; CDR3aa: CASGLVAGTYNQPQHF